What follows are 7 T cell receptor beta chains derived from one specimen sequenced in a study of OX40 agonist ivuxolimab in advanced cancers. Libraries were prepared by immunoSEQ multiplex PCR; TCRdb keeps only in-frame clonotypes and omits some of them. The sample shows under 85,000 clones, approximately 89% of them seen only once. This specimen consisted of CD4+ or CD8+ T cells sorted from blood, obtained in a trial of the OX40 agonist ivuxolimab. These receptors originate from an adult with an advanced solid tumor such as melanoma, head and neck, liver or kidney cancer.

The gene calls are TRBV30 and TRBJ2-3, with TRBD2 identical over 8 bases. The germline gives CDR1 GTSNPN, CDR2 SVGIG (reference sequence). Trimming took 2 bases from V and 4 from J; bases not matched to a gene: 8. CDR3 length equals 15 residues. As DNA, the CDR3 is TGTGCCTGGAGTCCCCGGGGGGGACTGGCAGATACGCAGTATTTT. This translates into CAWSPRGGLADTQYF.

The chain employs TRBV18 and TRBJ2-5; D gene unclear. The CDR3 runs to 12 residues. V shed 3 bases and J shed 5 bases, with 7 bases lying between them. CDR1 and CDR2 (germline): KGHSH, LQKENI. The DNA of the CDR3 is TGTGCCAGCTCACCGCTCCGGGAGACCCAGTACTTC. This encodes CASSPLRETQYF.

The V gene is TRBV7-9, the J gene TRBJ2-3; 7 bases fit TRBD2. Trimming at V came to 4 bases and at J to 2 bases, leaving 6 bases not matched to a gene. The length of the CDR3 is 15 residues. Germline V gene data show CDR1 as SEHNR and CDR2 as FQNEAQ (reference sequence). The CDR3 bases are TGTGCCAGCAGCTCCCTCGGGGGGTACACAGATACGCAGTATTTT. Its translation: CASSSLGGYTDTQYF.

The chain is built from TRBV5-1 and TRBJ2-7, with 8 nucleotides matching TRBD1. Trimming took 2 bases from V and 6 from J; bases not matched to a gene: 10. Germline V gives CDR1 SGHRS, CDR2 YFSETQ. The CDR3 is 15 amino acids. CDR3 coding DNA: TGCGCCAGCAGCTTCGTACAGGGGGGTTTGGGCGAGCAGTACTTC. This sequence encodes CASSFVQGGLGEQYF.

Only a few counts were recorded for this clone. V and J are TRBV6-6 and TRBJ1-4; D is possibly TRBD1 (6 bases). The CDR3 is 15 residues long. The germline V and J ends were trimmed by 0 bases and 7 bases, with 12 bases remaining between them. CDR1 and CDR2 (germline): MNHNY, SVGAGI (reference sequence). The CDR3: CASSYSDSASEKLFF. DNA of the CDR3: TGTGCCAGCAGTTACTCGGACAGTGCAAGTGAAAAACTGTTTTTT.

The rearrangement uses TRBV7-9 and TRBJ1-4; 10 nucleotides align to TRBD1. V dropped 5 bases and J dropped 8; count of bases not matched to a gene: 5. CDR1 is SEHNR and CDR2 is FQNEAQ in the germline V gene (reference sequence). The CDR3 has 14 residues. CDR3 in amino acids: CASSLGTGEEKLFF. DNA of the CDR3: TGTGCCAGCAGCCTCGGGACAGGGGAGGAAAAACTGTTTTTT. The full variable domain, with the rest looked up from reference TRBV7-9 and TRBJ1-4, is DTGVSQNPRHKITKRGQNVTFRCDPISEHNRLYWYRQTLGQGPEFLTYFQNEAQLEKSRLLSDRFSAERPKGSFSTLEIQRTEQGDSAMYLCASSLGTGEEKLFFGSGTQLSVL.

For the CDR3, the DNA is TGTGCCAGCAGCTTCGGGGTGAGGGAGACCCAGTACTTC. This gives the protein CASSFGVRETQYF. V is TRBV7-2 and J is TRBJ2-5; tentatively, D is TRBD2 (5 bases). The germline V and J ends were trimmed by 3 bases and 5 bases, with 10 bases remaining between them. Germline values: CDR1 SGHTA, CDR2 FQGNSA. The CDR3 contains 13 residues.